The 7 T cell receptor beta chains presented below share a single source sample, sequenced in a study of blood T cells in healthy people across ages. Through a sample-barcoded 5' primer and a J-beta primer mix, a second PCR was run for roughly 7 to 11 cycles. A single record per CDR3 protein comes from TCRdb applying MiXCR to the 5' RACE reads. Here the sample spans some 730,000 distinct CDR3 sequences, 22% being singletons. The sample comprised blood. These receptors came from a man between 65 and 85 years old in good health.

This clonotype has more than one count but fewer than ten. V and J are TRBV24-1 and TRBJ2-3; 7 bases align to TRBD1. CDR1 and CDR2 from the germline V gene are KGHDR and SFDVKD. CDR3 length: 16 amino acids. Trimming took 3 bases from V and 0 from J; bases not matched to a gene: 5. The CDR3 DNA follows: TGTGCCACCAGTGATCCCACAGGGGCAAGCACAGATACGCAGTATTTT. Encoded protein: CATSDPTGASTDTQYF.

The rearrangement joins TRBV6-5 to TRBJ2-5, with 7 bases matching TRBD1. Germline V gives CDR1 MNHEY, CDR2 SVGAGI. The V and J ends lost 8 bases and 4 bases, in that order; junction bases with no gene match: 10. The CDR3 is 14 residues long. CDR3 DNA: TGTGCCAGCGGCCAGGGGGTAAACGGAGAGACCCAGTACTTC. As protein: CASGQGVNGETQYF.

This clonotype occurred a few times. This chain links TRBV12-3 or TRBV12-4 with TRBJ2-6, with D unclear. CDR3 size: 14 residues. The V gene lost 6 bases and the J gene lost 0 bases, with 6 bases spanning the gap. The CDR3 coding sequence is TGTGCCAGCAGAAACAGCTCTGGGGCCAACGTCCTGACTTTC. Its translation: CASRNSSGANVLTF.

The gene calls are TRBV2 and TRBJ1-5, with D perhaps TRBD1 (6 bases). The germline V gene has CDR1 SNHLY and CDR2 FYNNEI. CDR3 length equals 13 residues. The V end was cut by 7 bases, the J end by 6 bases, with 13 bases between. This CDR3 is CASMGARSQPQHF. CDR3 sequence (DNA): TGTGCCAGCATGGGGGCGCGAAGTCAGCCCCAGCATTTT.

This clonotype was detected only a few times. This sequence joins TRBV9 and TRBJ1-5, with a tentative D call TRBD1 (5 bases). The germline gives CDR1 SGDLS, CDR2 YYNGEE. CDR3 length: 20 residues. Trimming took 0 bases from V and 8 from J, leaving 30 bases between them. Here the CDR3 reads CASSVVLGWGIVKRGEPQHF. The CDR3 nucleotides are TGTGCCAGCAGCGTAGTCCTTGGATGGGGGATCGTAAAGAGGGGAGAGCCCCAGCATTTT.

The chain combines TRBV18 with TRBJ2-3; no firm D call. Germline CDR1 KGHSH, CDR2 LQKENI. V gave up 7 bases and J gave up 2 bases, with 4 bases separating them. The CDR3 runs to 11 residues. DNA for the CDR3: TGTGCCAGCTTACTCACAGATACGCAGTATTTT. This sequence encodes CASLLTDTQYF.

V usage is TRBV7-2 and J usage is TRBJ2-5; D is perhaps TRBD2 (5 bases). Germline V lookup: CDR1 SGHTA, CDR2 FQGNSA. This CDR3 has 15 amino acids. The germline V and J ends were trimmed by 1 base and 0 bases, with 9 bases remaining between them. CDR3 sequence reads: CASSLGHGNQETQYF. CDR3 DNA sequence: TGTGCCAGCAGCTTAGGACACGGGAACCAAGAGACCCAGTACTTC.